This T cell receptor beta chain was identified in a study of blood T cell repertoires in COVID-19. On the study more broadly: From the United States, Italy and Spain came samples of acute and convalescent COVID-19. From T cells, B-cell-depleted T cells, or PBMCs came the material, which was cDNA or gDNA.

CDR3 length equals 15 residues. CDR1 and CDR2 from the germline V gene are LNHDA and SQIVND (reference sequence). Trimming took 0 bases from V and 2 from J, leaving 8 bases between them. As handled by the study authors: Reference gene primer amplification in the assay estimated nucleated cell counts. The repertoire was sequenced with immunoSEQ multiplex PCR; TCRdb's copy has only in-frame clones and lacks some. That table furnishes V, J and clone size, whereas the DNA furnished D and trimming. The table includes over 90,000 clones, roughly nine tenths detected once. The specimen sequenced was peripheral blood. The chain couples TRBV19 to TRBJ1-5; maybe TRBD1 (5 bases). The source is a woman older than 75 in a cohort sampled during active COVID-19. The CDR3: CASSIDRVGNQPQHF. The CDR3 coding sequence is TGTGCCAGTAGTATAGACAGGGTGGGCAATCAGCCCCAGCATTTT.